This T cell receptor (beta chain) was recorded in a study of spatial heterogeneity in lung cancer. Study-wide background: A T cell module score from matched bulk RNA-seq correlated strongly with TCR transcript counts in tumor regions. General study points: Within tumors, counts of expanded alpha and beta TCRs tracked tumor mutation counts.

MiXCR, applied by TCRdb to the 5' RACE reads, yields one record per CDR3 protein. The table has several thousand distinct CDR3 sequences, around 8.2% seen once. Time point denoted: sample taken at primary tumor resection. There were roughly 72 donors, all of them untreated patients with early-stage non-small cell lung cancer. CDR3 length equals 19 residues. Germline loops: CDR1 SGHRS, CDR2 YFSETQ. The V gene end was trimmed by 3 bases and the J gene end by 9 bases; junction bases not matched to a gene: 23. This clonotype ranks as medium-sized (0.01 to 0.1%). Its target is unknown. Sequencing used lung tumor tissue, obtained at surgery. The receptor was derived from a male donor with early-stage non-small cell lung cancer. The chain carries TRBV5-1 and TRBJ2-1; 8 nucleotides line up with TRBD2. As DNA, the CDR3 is TGCGCCAGCAGCTACCTAGGGCACTCGGGCGGGGGGTCGCAGGGTGAGCAGTTCTTC. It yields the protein CASSYLGHSGGGSQGEQFF.